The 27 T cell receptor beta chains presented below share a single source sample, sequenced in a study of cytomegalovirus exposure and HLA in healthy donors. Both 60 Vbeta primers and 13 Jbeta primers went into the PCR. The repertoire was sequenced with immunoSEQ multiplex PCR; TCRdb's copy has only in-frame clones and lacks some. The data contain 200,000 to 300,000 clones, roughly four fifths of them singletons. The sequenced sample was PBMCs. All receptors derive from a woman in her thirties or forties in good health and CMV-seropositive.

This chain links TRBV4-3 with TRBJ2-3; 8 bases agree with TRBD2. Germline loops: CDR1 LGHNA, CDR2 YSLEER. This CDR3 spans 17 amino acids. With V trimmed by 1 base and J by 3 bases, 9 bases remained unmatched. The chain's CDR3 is CASSQGRGASGTDTQYF. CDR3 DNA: TGCGCCAGCAGCCAAGGGCGGGGGGCTAGCGGGACAGATACGCAGTATTTT.

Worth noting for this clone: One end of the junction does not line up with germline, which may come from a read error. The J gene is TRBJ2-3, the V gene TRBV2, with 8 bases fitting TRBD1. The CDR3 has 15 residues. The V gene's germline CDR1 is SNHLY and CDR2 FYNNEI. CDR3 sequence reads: CASSSGTGSTDTRYF. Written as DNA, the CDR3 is TGTGCCAGCAGTTCCGGGACAGGAAGCACAGATACGCGGTATTTT. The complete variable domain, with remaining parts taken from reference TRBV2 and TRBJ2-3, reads EPEVTQTPSHQVTQMGQEVILRCVPISNHLYFYWYRQILGQKVEFLVSFYNNEISEKSEIFDDQFSVERPDGSNFTLKIRSTKLEDSAMYFCASSSGTGSTDTRYFGPGTRLTVL.

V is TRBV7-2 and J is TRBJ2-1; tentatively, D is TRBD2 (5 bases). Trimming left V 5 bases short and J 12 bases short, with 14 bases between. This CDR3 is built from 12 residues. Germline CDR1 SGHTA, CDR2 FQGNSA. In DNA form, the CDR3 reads TGTGCCAGCAGCGCCTCTAGCATTGGGCAGTTCTTC. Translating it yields CASSASSIGQFF.

CDR3 amino acids: CASSLTTWGRTGELFF. DNA for the CDR3: TGTGCCAGCAGCCTAACTACCTGGGGGAGGACCGGGGAGCTGTTTTTT. This chain links TRBV28 with TRBJ2-2, with D tentatively TRBD2 (6 bases). There are 16 residues in the CDR3. Germline lookup yields CDR1 MDHEN and CDR2 SYDVKM. The germline V and J ends were trimmed by 6 bases and 5 bases, with 19 bases remaining between them. The variable domain in full, completed from reference TRBV28 and TRBJ2-2, reads DVKVTQSSRYLVKRTGEKVFLECVQDMDHENMFWYRQDPGLGLRLIYFSYDVKMKEKGDIPEGYSVSREKKERFSLILESASTNQTSMYLCASSLTTWGRTGELFFGEGSRLTVL.

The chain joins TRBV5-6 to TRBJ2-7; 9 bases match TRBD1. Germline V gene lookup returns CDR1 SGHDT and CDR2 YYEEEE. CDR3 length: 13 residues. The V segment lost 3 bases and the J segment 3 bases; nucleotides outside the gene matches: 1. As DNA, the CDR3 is TGTGCCAGCAGCTCGGACAGGGGCTACGAGCAGTACTTC. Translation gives CASSSDRGYEQYF.

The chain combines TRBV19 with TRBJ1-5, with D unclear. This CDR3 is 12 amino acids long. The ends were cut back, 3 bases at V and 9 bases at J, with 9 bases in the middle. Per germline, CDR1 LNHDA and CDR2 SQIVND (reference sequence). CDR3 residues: CASSILAGPQHF. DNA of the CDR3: TGTGCCAGTAGTATTCTGGCTGGGCCCCAGCATTTT.

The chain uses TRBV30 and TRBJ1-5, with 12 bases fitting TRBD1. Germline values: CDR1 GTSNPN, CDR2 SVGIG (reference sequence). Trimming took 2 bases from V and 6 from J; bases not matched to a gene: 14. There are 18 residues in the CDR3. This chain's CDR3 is CAWSTPGQGARGIQPQHF. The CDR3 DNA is TGTGCCTGGAGTACCCCGGGACAGGGGGCGCGGGGTATTCAGCCCCAGCATTTT.

The CDR3 bases are TGTGCCAGCAGCTCCCTGACAGGGGCCAACATCTACGAGCAGTACTTC. It specifies CASSSLTGANIYEQYF. V and J are TRBV5-4 and TRBJ2-7, with 8 bases identical to TRBD1. The CDR3 covers 16 residues. V shed 3 bases, J shed 3 bases, and the junction held 11 bases outside the gene matches. Germline V gives CDR1 SGHNT, CDR2 YYREEE (reference sequence).

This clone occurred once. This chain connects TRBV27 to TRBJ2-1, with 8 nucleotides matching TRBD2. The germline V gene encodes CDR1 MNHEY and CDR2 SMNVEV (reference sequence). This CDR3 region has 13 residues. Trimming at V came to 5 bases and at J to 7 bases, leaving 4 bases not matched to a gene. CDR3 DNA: TGTGCCAGCAGTCGGACTAGCCGGAATGAGCAGTTCTTC. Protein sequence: CASSRTSRNEQFF.

Written as DNA, the CDR3 is TGTGCCAGCAGTGGACAGGGTAGCCCTATAGATACGCAGTATTTT. Translating gives CASSGQGSPIDTQYF. The chain carries TRBV6-1 and TRBJ2-3, with 7 bases fitting TRBD1. Per germline, CDR1 MNHNS and CDR2 SASEGT. The CDR3 runs to 15 residues. V shed 4 bases, J shed 5 bases, and the junction held 9 bases outside the gene matches.

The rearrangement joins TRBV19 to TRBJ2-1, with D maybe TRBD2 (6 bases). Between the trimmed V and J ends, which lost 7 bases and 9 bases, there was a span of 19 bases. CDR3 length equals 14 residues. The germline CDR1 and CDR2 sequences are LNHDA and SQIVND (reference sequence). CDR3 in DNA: TGTGCCAGTAACCCTTTAGCGGCCCCGGGTGAGCAGTTCTTC. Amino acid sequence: CASNPLAAPGEQFF.

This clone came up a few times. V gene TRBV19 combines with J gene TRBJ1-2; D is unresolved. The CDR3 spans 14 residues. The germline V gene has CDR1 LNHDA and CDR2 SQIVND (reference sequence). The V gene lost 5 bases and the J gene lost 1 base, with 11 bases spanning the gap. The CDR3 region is CASSLPAHNYGYTF. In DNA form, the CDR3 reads TGTGCCAGTAGTCTCCCCGCACATAACTATGGCTACACCTTC.

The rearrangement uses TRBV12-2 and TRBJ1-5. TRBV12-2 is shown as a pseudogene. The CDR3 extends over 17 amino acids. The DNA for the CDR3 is TGTGCAAGTCGCCTTTGGGGGGGGAAAAGAGCCAATCAGCCCCAGCATTTT. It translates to CASRLWGGKRANQPQHF.

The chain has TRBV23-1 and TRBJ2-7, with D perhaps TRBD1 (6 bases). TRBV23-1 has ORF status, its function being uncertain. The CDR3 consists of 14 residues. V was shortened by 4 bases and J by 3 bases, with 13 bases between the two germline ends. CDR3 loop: CASSPGRGLYEQYF. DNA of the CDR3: TGCGCCAGCAGTCCTGGCAGGGGCCTCTACGAGCAGTACTTC.

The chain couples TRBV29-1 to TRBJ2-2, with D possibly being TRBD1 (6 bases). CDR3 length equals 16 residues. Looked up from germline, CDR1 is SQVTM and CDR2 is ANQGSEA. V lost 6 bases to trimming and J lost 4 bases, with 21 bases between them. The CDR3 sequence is CSVLEGGAPGTGELFF. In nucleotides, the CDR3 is TGCAGCGTCTTGGAAGGGGGAGCACCGGGCACCGGGGAGCTGTTTTTT.

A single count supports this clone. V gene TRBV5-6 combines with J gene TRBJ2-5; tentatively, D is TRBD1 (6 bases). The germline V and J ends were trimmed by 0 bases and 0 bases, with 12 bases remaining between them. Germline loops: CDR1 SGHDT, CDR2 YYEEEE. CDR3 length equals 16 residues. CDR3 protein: CASSLVDREDQETQYF. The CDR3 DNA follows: TGTGCCAGCAGCTTGGTGGACAGAGAAGACCAAGAGACCCAGTACTTC.

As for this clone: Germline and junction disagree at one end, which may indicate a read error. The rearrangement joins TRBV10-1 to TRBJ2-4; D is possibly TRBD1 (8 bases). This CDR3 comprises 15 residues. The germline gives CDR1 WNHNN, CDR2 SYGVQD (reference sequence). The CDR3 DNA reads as TGCGCCAGCGGTACAGGGGGGGAGGCCAAAAACAGTCAGTACTTC. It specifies CASGTGGEAKNSQYF.

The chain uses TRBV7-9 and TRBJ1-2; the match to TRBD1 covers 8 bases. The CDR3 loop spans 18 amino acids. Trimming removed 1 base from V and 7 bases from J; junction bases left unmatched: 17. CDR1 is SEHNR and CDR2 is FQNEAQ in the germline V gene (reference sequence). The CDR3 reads CASSLVASHSRTGTGYTF. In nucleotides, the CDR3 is TGTGCCAGCAGCTTAGTCGCGTCCCATTCCAGGACAGGGACTGGCTACACCTTC.

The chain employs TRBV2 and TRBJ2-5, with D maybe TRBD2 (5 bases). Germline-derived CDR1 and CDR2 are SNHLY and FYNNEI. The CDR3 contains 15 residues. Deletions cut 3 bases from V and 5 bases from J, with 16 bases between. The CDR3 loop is CASSEMDPPGETQYF. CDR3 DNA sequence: TGTGCCAGCAGTGAGATGGACCCACCGGGGGAGACCCAGTACTTC.

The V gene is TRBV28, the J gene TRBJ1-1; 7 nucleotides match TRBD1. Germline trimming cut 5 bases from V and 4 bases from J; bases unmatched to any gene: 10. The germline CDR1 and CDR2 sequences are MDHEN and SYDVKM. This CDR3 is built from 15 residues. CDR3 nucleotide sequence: TGTGCCAGCAGTGCGATCCCGACAGGGCCCACTGAAGCTTTCTTT. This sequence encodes CASSAIPTGPTEAFF. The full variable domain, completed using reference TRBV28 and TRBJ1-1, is DVKVTQSSRYLVKRTGEKVFLECVQDMDHENMFWYRQDPGLGLRLIYFSYDVKMKEKGDIPEGYSVSREKKERFSLILESASTNQTSMYLCASSAIPTGPTEAFFGQGTRLTVV.

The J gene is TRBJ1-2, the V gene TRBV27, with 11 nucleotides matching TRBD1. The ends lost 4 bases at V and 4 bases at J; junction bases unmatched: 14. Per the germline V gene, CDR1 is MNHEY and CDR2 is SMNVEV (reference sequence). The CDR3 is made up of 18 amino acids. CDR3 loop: CASSSRTGGGRVVYGYTF. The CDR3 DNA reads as TGTGCCAGCAGTTCTCGGACAGGGGGCGGACGGGTGGTCTATGGCTACACCTTC.

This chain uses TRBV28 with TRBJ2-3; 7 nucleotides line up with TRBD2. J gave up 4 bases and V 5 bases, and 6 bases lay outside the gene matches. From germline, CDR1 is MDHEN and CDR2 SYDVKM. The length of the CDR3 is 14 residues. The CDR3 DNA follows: TGTGCCAGCAGTCAGGGAGGGGCACCAGATACGCAGTATTTT. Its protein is CASSQGGAPDTQYF.

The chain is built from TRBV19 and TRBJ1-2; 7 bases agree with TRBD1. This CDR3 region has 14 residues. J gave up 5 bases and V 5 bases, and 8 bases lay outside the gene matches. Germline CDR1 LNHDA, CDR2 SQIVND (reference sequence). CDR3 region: CASSQDRQYYGYTF. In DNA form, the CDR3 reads TGTGCCAGTAGTCAGGACAGGCAATATTATGGCTACACCTTC.

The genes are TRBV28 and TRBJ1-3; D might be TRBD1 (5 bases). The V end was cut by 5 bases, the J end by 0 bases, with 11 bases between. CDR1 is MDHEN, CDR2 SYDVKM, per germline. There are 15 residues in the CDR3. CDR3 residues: CASSRDSSSGNTIYF. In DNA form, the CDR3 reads TGTGCCAGCAGTCGTGACAGCTCCTCTGGAAACACCATATATTTT.

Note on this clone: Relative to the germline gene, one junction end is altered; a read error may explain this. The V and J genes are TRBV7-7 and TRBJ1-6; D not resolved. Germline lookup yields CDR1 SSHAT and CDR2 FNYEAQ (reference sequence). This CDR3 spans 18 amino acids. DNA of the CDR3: TGTGCTAGCAGCTTAAGTGAACTAGCGGGAGCACGGAATTCACCCCTCCACTTT. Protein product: CASSLSELAGARNSPLHF.

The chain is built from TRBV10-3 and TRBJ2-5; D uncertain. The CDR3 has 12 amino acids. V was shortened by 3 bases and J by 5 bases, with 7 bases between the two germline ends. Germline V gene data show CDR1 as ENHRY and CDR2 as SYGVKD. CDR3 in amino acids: CAISENGETQYF. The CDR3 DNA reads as TGTGCCATCAGTGAAAACGGGGAGACCCAGTACTTC.

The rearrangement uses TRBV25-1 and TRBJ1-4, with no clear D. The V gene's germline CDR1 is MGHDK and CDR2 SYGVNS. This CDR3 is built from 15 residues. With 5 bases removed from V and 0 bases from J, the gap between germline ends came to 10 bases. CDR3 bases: TGTGCCAGCAGTAGCGAGGGCGCAACTAATGAAAAACTGTTTTTT. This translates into CASSSEGATNEKLFF.